One and the same sample provided the 32 T cell receptor beta chains below, sequenced in a study of radiation and T cells in renal cell carcinoma (dated by TCRdb to about 2020). Libraries were built with the immunoSEQ multiplex PCR assay. The clones in this table, taken by TCRdb from immuneACCESS, are in-frame only. Not every clone is retained; where verified, under half of the shortfall comes from an unresolved V gene, and the cause of the rest is unknown. The sample table records about 58,000 clones; around three quarters of these occur just once. The leading ten clones occupy over 6% of the sample. The intended sense of this specimen's time point label: blood 2 weeks post-SBRT. The treatment or condition label, read with the paper, signifies: 15 Gy SBRT to primary tumor, nephrectomy 4 weeks later. This specimen was blood, taken from a patient whose treatment included radiotherapy and nephrectomy. These receptors were taken from a man in his sixties with renal cell carcinoma.

This clone showed up just once. The chain is built from TRBV11-2 and TRBJ2-3; possibly TRBD1 for D (5 bases). V lost 4 bases, J lost 4 bases, and 6 bases lay in between. This CDR3 comprises 12 residues. Germline V gene sequence: CDR1 SGHAT, CDR2 FQNNGV. CDR3 in DNA: TGTGCCAGCAGCTGGGGCTCAGATACGCAGTATTTT. Encoded protein: CASSWGSDTQYF.

The chain combines TRBV7-2 with TRBJ2-5, with no clear D. Trimming shortened V by 5 bases and J by 5 bases, and 12 bases separated the two germline ends. In germline, CDR1 is SGHTA, CDR2 FQGNSA. The CDR3 has 13 residues. The CDR3 nucleotides read TGTGCCAGCAGCCCCCCAGAGGAGGAGACCCAGTACTTC. Protein: CASSPPEEETQYF.

A single count supports this clone. The J gene is TRBJ2-7, the V gene TRBV23-1; TRBD2 agrees at 8 bases. TRBV23-1 is identified as an open reading frame with a role that is uncertain. There are 19 residues in the CDR3. V gave up 4 bases and J gave up 2 bases; unmatched junction bases: 19. The CDR3 reads CASSRYPRAPTSGAYEQYV. DNA for the CDR3: TGCGCCAGCAGTCGATACCCAAGGGCCCCCACTAGCGGTGCCTACGAGCAGTACGTC.

V usage is TRBV11-3 and J usage is TRBJ2-6, with D possibly being TRBD2 (6 bases). The ends were cut back, 3 bases at V and 1 base at J, with 10 bases in the middle. Per germline, CDR1 SGHNT and CDR2 YENEEA. This CDR3 region has 16 residues. Here the CDR3 DNA reads TGTGCCAGCAGCTTGCGGGGACGTTCTGGGGCCAACGTCCTGACTTTC. Translation: CASSLRGRSGANVLTF.

The chain joins TRBV18 to TRBJ1-2; TRBD1 matches 10 bases. The CDR3 is made up of 14 amino acids. CDR1 KGHSH and CDR2 LQKENI come from the germline V gene. V lost 3 bases to trimming and J lost 3 bases; unmatched junction nucleotides: 1. CDR3 DNA sequence: TGTGCCAGCTCACCCGGGACAGGGGACTATGGCTACACCTTC. It specifies CASSPGTGDYGYTF.

The V and J genes are TRBV5-1 and TRBJ2-1; D is unresolved. Germline V lookup: CDR1 SGHRS, CDR2 YFSETQ. The CDR3 is 16 amino acids. Trimming removed 0 bases at V and 0 bases at J, with 10 bases between. CDR3 DNA: TGCGCCAGCAGCTTGGTAAACCTCGACTCCTACAATGAGCAGTTCTTC. It specifies CASSLVNLDSYNEQFF.

V is TRBV2 and J is TRBJ1-1; D unclear. This CDR3 is 14 amino acids long. Germline CDR1 and CDR2: SNHLY and FYNNEI. V lost 6 bases and J lost 2, with 13 bases in between. CDR3 region: CASREGIINTEAFF. CDR3 DNA: TGTGCCAGCAGGGAGGGCATTATAAACACTGAAGCTTTCTTT. Full variable domain (rest looked up from reference TRBV2 and TRBJ1-1): EPEVTQTPSHQVTQMGQEVILRCVPISNHLYFYWYRQILGQKVEFLVSFYNNEISEKSEIFDDQFSVERPDGSNFTLKIRSTKLEDSAMYFCASREGIINTEAFFGQGTRLTVV.

V usage is TRBV10-1 and J usage is TRBJ2-1, with 13 bases fitting TRBD2. The length of the CDR3 is 16 residues. Per germline, CDR1 WNHNN and CDR2 SYGVQD (reference sequence). The V gene end was trimmed by 1 base and the J gene end by 7 bases; junction bases not matched to a gene: 4. CDR3 DNA sequence: TGCGCCAGCAGTGAGTACGGACTAGCGGGAGTTAATGAGCAGTTCTTC. It encodes CASSEYGLAGVNEQFF.

This rearrangement joins TRBV29-1 to TRBJ1-3; D call uncertain. The germline gives CDR1 SQVTM, CDR2 ANQGSEA. The CDR3 totals 16 residues. V was pared by 3 bases and J by 2 bases, with 17 bases between. CDR3 sequence: CSVDVLGGGAGNTIYF. The CDR3 bases are TGCAGCGTTGATGTTTTGGGAGGTGGTGCTGGAAACACCATATATTTT.

The chain has TRBV19 and TRBJ1-1; 7 bases line up with TRBD1. The V segment lost 8 bases and the J segment 3 bases; nucleotides outside the gene matches: 15. The CDR3 is 16 amino acids. In germline, CDR1 is LNHDA, CDR2 SQIVND (reference sequence). CDR3 in amino acids: CASSPRQGWMDTEAFF. The CDR3, as DNA: TGTGCCAGTTCCCCCAGACAGGGCTGGATGGACACTGAAGCTTTCTTT.

This clone has a single count. The chain is built from TRBV18 and TRBJ2-3; D uncertain. The CDR3 loop spans 14 amino acids. The V gene's germline CDR1 is KGHSH and CDR2 LQKENI. V was pared by 0 bases and J by 3 bases, with 7 bases between. The CDR3: CASSPPSTTDTQYF. Here the CDR3 DNA reads TGTGCCAGCTCACCACCATCGACTACAGATACGCAGTATTTT.

V and J are TRBV2 and TRBJ2-7; a weak D match, TRBD1 (6 bases). CDR3 length equals 13 residues. Germline V lookup: CDR1 SNHLY, CDR2 FYNNEI. V lost 6 bases and J 4 bases, leaving 13 bases between the germline ends. The CDR3 DNA reads as TGTGCCAGCAGAGCCACACAGGGTTACGAGCAGTACGTC. It is translated as CASRATQGYEQYV.

This clone has a count of ten or more. The V call is TRBV7-8, the J call TRBJ1-5; maybe TRBD1 (5 bases). The CDR3 has 15 residues. V was clipped by 4 bases and J by 4 bases, with 14 bases between them. Germline-derived CDR1 and CDR2 are SGHVS and FQNEAQ. CDR3 sequence (DNA): TGTGCCAGCAGCTACGGGACTCCTTTAAATCAGCCCCAGCATTTT. The encoded protein is CASSYGTPLNQPQHF.

CDR3 sequence: CASSLVGSGGAGETQYF. The DNA for the CDR3 is TGCGCCAGCAGCTTGGTCGGTAGCGGGGGGGCCGGGGAGACCCAGTACTTC. The chain combines TRBV5-1 with TRBJ2-5; 11 bases are shared with TRBD2. Germline CDR1 and CDR2: SGHRS and YFSETQ. The CDR3 covers 17 residues. V was pared by 0 bases and J by 5 bases, with 9 bases of the junction left unmatched.

This sequence joins TRBV15 and TRBJ2-1; D call uncertain. This CDR3 is built from 15 residues. Germline CDR1 reads LNHNV; CDR2 reads YYDKDF (reference sequence). The V end lost 9 bases, the J end lost 2 bases, and 17 bases lay between the germline ends. The CDR3 DNA follows: TGTGCCACAACGAACCTAACTCCCCCCTACAATGAGCAGTTCTTC. This gives the protein CATTNLTPPYNEQFF.

The chain is built from TRBV19 and TRBJ2-4, with D unresolved. The V and J ends lost 0 bases and 3 bases respectively, with 9 bases between them. The CDR3 contains 15 residues. CDR1 is LNHDA and CDR2 is SQIVND in the germline V gene (reference sequence). This CDR3 reads CASSIDPSSKNIQYF. The CDR3, as DNA: TGTGCCAGTAGTATAGATCCAAGTAGCAAAAACATTCAGTACTTC.

The chain employs TRBV29-1 and TRBJ2-1; D is undetermined. Germline CDR1 SQVTM, CDR2 ANQGSEA. V was cut by 6 bases and J by 6 bases, with 18 bases left in between. The CDR3 length is 14 residues. The CDR3, as DNA: TGCAGCGTCCTGTCGGCCCTGTGGGGCAATGAGCAGTTCTTC. As protein: CSVLSALWGNEQFF.

This clone appeared a few times. The chain has TRBV5-1 and TRBJ2-4; TRBD1 aligns across 7 bases. The CDR3 is 16 amino acids. Germline CDR1 SGHRS, CDR2 YFSETQ. J lost 5 bases, V lost 4 bases, and 12 bases had no gene match. The CDR3: CASSDLAQGVQNIQYF. CDR3 DNA: TGCGCCAGCAGCGACCTGGCGCAGGGGGTTCAAAACATTCAGTACTTC.

This sequence joins TRBV30 and TRBJ2-2; unclear D gene. From germline, CDR1 is GTSNPN and CDR2 SVGIG (reference sequence). This CDR3 is built from 12 residues. V dropped 1 base and J dropped 4 bases, with 4 bases sitting between them. CDR3 nucleotides: TGTGCCTGGAGTGATGGCACCGGGGAGCTGTTTTTT. Its protein is CAWSDGTGELFF.

The chain uses TRBV19 and TRBJ2-1; 10 nucleotides agree with TRBD2. Germline-derived CDR1 and CDR2 are LNHDA and SQIVND (reference sequence). CDR3 length: 16 amino acids. V was pared by 8 bases and J by 6 bases, with 13 bases of the junction left unmatched. CDR3 coding DNA: TGTGCCAGTGCTAAGAGTCTAGCGGGAGTACGCAATGAGCAGTTCTTC. Its protein product is CASAKSLAGVRNEQFF.

The chain joins TRBV7-2 to TRBJ2-1; D is unclear. CDR3 length: 16 amino acids. Germline-derived CDR1 and CDR2 are SGHTA and FQGNSA. The V and J ends lost 5 bases and 0 bases respectively, with 14 bases between them. The CDR3 nucleotides read TGTGCCAGCAGCCCCGGCTGGGGAAGCTCCTACAATGAGCAGTTCTTC. It is translated as CASSPGWGSSYNEQFF.

The chain joins TRBV5-6 to TRBJ2-3; 7 nucleotides line up with TRBD1. V gave up 4 bases and J gave up 0 bases; unmatched junction bases: 5. The CDR3 is 15 residues long. The germline CDR1 and CDR2 sequences are SGHDT and YYEEEE. CDR3 coding DNA: TGTGCCAGCAGCGGGGTGGACAGGAGCACAGATACGCAGTATTTT. Translation gives CASSGVDRSTDTQYF.

The chain joins TRBV6-4 to TRBJ2-1; TRBD1 aligns across 12 bases. After removal of 5 bases from V and 6 bases from J, the junction contained 5 bases not matched to a gene. CDR1 and CDR2 (germline): MRHNA, SNTAGT. This CDR3 spans 15 amino acids. The CDR3 coding sequence is TGTGCCAGCAGTCCCGGGGACAGGGGGCTCAATGAGCAGTTCTTC. This codes for CASSPGDRGLNEQFF.

The chain links TRBV10-2 to TRBJ2-4, with D perhaps matching TRBD2 (6 bases). The ends were cut back, 8 bases at V and 1 base at J, with 12 bases in the middle. The CDR3 extends over 14 amino acids. Germline CDR1 is WSHSY and CDR2 is SAAADI. CDR3: CASAGIGAKNIQYF. CDR3 in DNA: TGCGCCAGCGCGGGGATCGGGGCCAAAAACATTCAGTACTTC.

The CDR3 DNA reads as TGTGCCAGCAGCTTAGAGGTCGGGAGAGGCACAGATACGCAGTATTTT. Translating it yields CASSLEVGRGTDTQYF. The V and J genes are TRBV7-9 and TRBJ2-3, with a possible D match to TRBD2 (6 bases). The germline gives CDR1 SEHNR, CDR2 FQNEAQ (reference sequence). This CDR3 has 16 residues. V lost 1 base, J lost 1 base, and 12 bases lay in between.

This chain links TRBV9 with TRBJ1-1; D is uncertain. This CDR3 has 13 residues. V lost 4 bases and J lost 1, with 8 bases in between. Per the germline V gene, CDR1 is SGDLS and CDR2 is YYNGEE. CDR3 region: CASSFTENTEAFF. CDR3 sequence (DNA): TGTGCCAGCAGCTTTACAGAGAACACTGAAGCTTTCTTT.

The V call is TRBV6-6, the J call TRBJ2-2; a possible D gene is TRBD1 (6 bases). Between the trimmed V and J ends, which lost 2 bases and 0 bases, there was a span of 7 bases. Germline CDR1 is MNHNY and CDR2 is SVGAGI (reference sequence). CDR3 size: 15 residues. The CDR3 nucleotides are TGTGCCAGCAGTTACGGGACACCGAACACCGGGGAGCTGTTTTTT. Amino acids: CASSYGTPNTGELFF.

The chain carries TRBV6-1 and TRBJ1-4; unclear D gene. CDR1 and CDR2 (germline): MNHNS, SASEGT. Trimming removed 1 base from V and 8 bases from J, with 14 bases in between. There are 15 residues in the CDR3. The DNA for the CDR3 is TGTGCCAGCAGTGAAGAAGGTTTTAAAGGGGAAAAACTGTTTTTT. Its translation: CASSEEGFKGEKLFF.

V is TRBV5-1 and J is TRBJ2-7; 7 nucleotides match TRBD2. This CDR3 is built from 16 residues. The V and J ends lost 0 bases and 5 bases, in that order; junction bases with no gene match: 11. Germline loops: CDR1 SGHRS, CDR2 YFSETQ. The CDR3 sequence: CASSLGVGGQPHEQYF. CDR3 in DNA: TGCGCCAGCAGCTTGGGGGTGGGAGGGCAGCCTCACGAGCAGTACTTC.

This clone was found once. This rearrangement joins TRBV6-5 to TRBJ1-3; D remains ambiguous. The CDR3 loop spans 14 amino acids. The ends were cut back, 0 bases at V and 2 bases at J, with 5 bases in the middle. CDR1 is MNHEY, CDR2 SVGAGI, per germline. CDR3 sequence reads: CASSYSQPGNTIYF. In nucleotides, the CDR3 is TGTGCCAGCAGTTACTCGCAACCTGGAAACACCATATATTTT.

The chain uses TRBV6-1 and TRBJ1-1; TRBD1 agrees at 7 bases. CDR3 length: 12 amino acids. CDR1 and CDR2 (germline): MNHNS, SASEGT. The junction had 4 bases not matched to a gene; V was cut back by 11 bases and J by 1 base. The CDR3 region has the DNA TGTGCCGCAGGGGGGGAGAACACTGAAGCTTTCTTT. This gives the protein CAAGGENTEAFF.

The rearrangement joins TRBV10-2 to TRBJ2-1, with 7 bases that match TRBD2. The trim removed 6 bases at V and 7 bases at J, leaving 6 bases unmatched. This CDR3 is built from 13 residues. CDR1 is WSHSY, CDR2 SAAADI, per germline. CDR3 coding DNA: TGCGCCAGCAGGAACCTCGGGGGGAATGAGCAGTTCTTC. Encoded protein: CASRNLGGNEQFF.